This record looks at one TCR beta chain sequence and its context. What it binds is not known. Using immunoSEQ multiplex PCR, the repertoire was profiled, and TCRdb retains in-frame clones only, with some absent. The table records some 140,000 clones, 75% to 95% of them present only once. Germline-derived CDR1 and CDR2 are SGHNT and YYREEE (reference sequence). V lost 2 bases, J lost 14 bases, and 3 bases stayed unmatched. This CDR3 spans 11 amino acids. This record comes from a study of OX40 agonist ivuxolimab in advanced cancers. Study information: Patients were treated with intravenous ivuxolimab, dosed at 0.01 to 10 mg/kg and infused every 2 weeks. Whole-study results and caveats: There were, on average, more expanded clones in CD8+ T cells than in CD4+. Normalized expansion of T-cell clones was also low for some nonresponders.

The genes are TRBV5-4 and TRBJ2-1; 8 bases are shared with TRBD2. Specimen: CD4+ or CD8+ T cells sorted from blood, collected in a trial of the OX40 agonist ivuxolimab. The receptor was isolated from an adult with an advanced solid tumor such as melanoma, head and neck, liver or kidney cancer. The CDR3 coding sequence is TGTGCCAGCAGCTTAGCGGGAGTGGAGTTCTTC. Translation: CASSLAGVEFF.